The 9 T cell receptor beta chains reported below all come from one sample, sequenced in a study of cytomegalovirus exposure and HLA in healthy donors. PCR amplification relied on 60 Vbeta primers (plus 13 Jbeta primers). Produced via immunoSEQ multiplex PCR; TCRdb's table is partial and in-frame only. The data show 110,000 or so clones, around three quarters seen once. Sample: PBMCs. These receptors all stem from a man in his forties in good health and CMV-seropositive.

The chain links TRBV14 to TRBJ2-2; 10 nucleotides align to TRBD1. Germline V CDR1 and CDR2: SGHDN, FVKESK. J lost 4 bases, V lost 5 bases, and 4 bases had no gene match. The CDR3 spans 15 residues. The CDR3 loop reads CASSDRGLGTGELFF. The CDR3 region has the DNA TGTGCCAGCAGCGACAGGGGGCTAGGCACCGGGGAGCTGTTTTTT.

This clone was picked up one time. The chain joins TRBV11-3 to TRBJ1-1, with a possible D match to TRBD1 (5 bases). The V gene's germline CDR1 is SGHNT and CDR2 YENEEA. Trimming removed 0 bases from V and 4 bases from J, with 12 bases in between. The CDR3 has 15 residues. In nucleotides, the CDR3 is TGTGCCAGCAGCTTAGAGCTAAGGGGTGCCACTGAAGCTTTCTTT. Amino acid sequence: CASSLELRGATEAFF.

The chain is built from TRBV7-3 and TRBJ1-2, with D possibly being TRBD1 (6 bases). Germline V gene data show CDR1 as SGHTA and CDR2 as FQGTGA. Trimming took off 5 bases at V and 4 bases at J, with 23 bases between the two ends. This CDR3 is 17 amino acids long. The DNA of the CDR3 is TGTGCCAGCAGCCCACCCCCTGAGACAGGCCTCCTCTATGGCTACACCTTC. Its translation is CASSPPPETGLLYGYTF.

V is TRBV11-1 and J is TRBJ1-2, with a weak D call TRBD1 (6 bases). The CDR3 covers 14 residues. V was clipped by 1 base and J by 4 bases, with 10 bases between them. Germline V gives CDR1 SGHAT, CDR2 FQDESV (reference sequence). The CDR3 DNA follows: TGTGCCAGCAGCTTAGTCAGGGGAGTCTATGGCTACACCTTC. Protein: CASSLVRGVYGYTF.

The V gene is TRBV2, the J gene TRBJ1-2; D is perhaps TRBD1 (5 bases). The V end lost 6 bases, the J end lost 7 bases, and 18 bases lay between the germline ends. The germline V gene encodes CDR1 SNHLY and CDR2 FYNNEI. CDR3 size: 14 residues. The DNA of the CDR3 is TGTGCCAGCAGCCAAGAAAACCGGGGGGGTGGCTACACCTTC. This codes for CASSQENRGGGYTF.

The CDR3 bases are TGTGCCAGCAGCCAGCAGGGTCTCCAGCCCCAGCATTTT. Encoded protein: CASSQQGLQPQHF. V is TRBV13 and J is TRBJ1-5; possible D gene TRBD1, 5 bases. The CDR3 has 13 residues. V was shortened by 5 bases and J by 7 bases, with 12 bases between the two germline ends. The germline CDR1 and CDR2 sequences are PRHDT and FYEKMQ (reference sequence).

This chain connects TRBV5-1 to TRBJ1-6, with D possibly TRBD1 on 6 matching bases. CDR1 and CDR2 from the germline V gene are SGHRS and YFSETQ. CDR3 length: 15 amino acids. V lost 4 bases and J lost 7, with 15 bases in between. CDR3 in amino acids: CASSNWDTANSPLHF. CDR3 nucleotides: TGCGCCAGCAGCAACTGGGACACCGCGAATTCACCCCTCCACTTT.

This clone showed up many times. The rearrangement links TRBV18 to TRBJ1-2, with TRBD1 as a possible D gene (6 bases). Germline V gene data show CDR1 as KGHSH and CDR2 as LQKENI. With 1 base removed from V and 7 bases from J, the gap between germline ends came to 10 bases. The CDR3 loop spans 13 amino acids. In DNA, the CDR3 is TGTGCCAGCTCACCACGGACAGCTTCTGGCTACACCTTC. Encoded protein: CASSPRTASGYTF.

With regard to this clone: The CDR3 carries no conserved terminal phenylalanine or tryptophan, so it likely arises from a read error. The DNA is omitted, as the CDR3 cannot be located on it reliably, and the CDR3 follows TCRdb's listing. V and J are TRBV5-6 and TRBJ1-5. Germline V gene data show CDR1 as SGHDT and CDR2 as YYEEEE. The CDR3 length equals 10 residues, ends included. The CDR3 protein is CASSRPRTDG.